This T cell receptor beta chain appears in the sequencing data of a study of T-cell memory formation after mild COVID-19. The overall study: Most TCR clusters belonged to a single donor.

After 5'RACE with constant-segment primers, TCR alpha and TCR beta cDNA libraries carrying sample barcodes and UMIs were obtained. TCRdb reprocessed the 5' RACE reads with MiXCR, giving one entry per CDR3 protein. The table includes 150,000 to 200,000 distinct CDR3 sequences, roughly 10% detected once. About this clonotype: The antigen remains undetermined.

Study-wide results and caveats: Memory sampled before infection contained some responding clones, suggesting cross-reactive memory joined. While clones contracting from day 15 to 85 were balanced between CD4 and CD8, later expanders leaned CD4+.

The material sequenced was PBMCs or a T cell subset sorted from them (not recorded which). The source of this sequence is a man aged 18 to 30 who had mild COVID-19 (a few samples of this study predate the infection). Cell type and time point are not known.

CDR3 coding DNA: TGCGCCAGCAGGACAGGGGCGGAAGGCTACACCTTC. This encodes CASRTGAEGYTF. V gene TRBV5-1 combines with J gene TRBJ1-2, with TRBD1 matching 8 bases. Looked up from germline, CDR1 is SGHRS and CDR2 is YFSETQ. After removal of 5 bases from V and 8 bases from J, the junction contained 5 bases not matched to a gene. The length of the CDR3 is 12 residues.